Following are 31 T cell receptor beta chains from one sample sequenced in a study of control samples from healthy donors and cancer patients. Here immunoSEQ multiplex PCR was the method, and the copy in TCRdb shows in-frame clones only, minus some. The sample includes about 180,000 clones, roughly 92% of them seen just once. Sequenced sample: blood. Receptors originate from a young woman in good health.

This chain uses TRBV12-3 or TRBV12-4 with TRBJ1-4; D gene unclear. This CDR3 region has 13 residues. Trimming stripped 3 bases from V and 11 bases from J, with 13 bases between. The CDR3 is CASSFYGSGKLFF. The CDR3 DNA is TGTGCCAGCAGTTTCTACGGGTCGGGGAAACTGTTTTTT.

The CDR3 sequence: CASSSGLAAYLWQYF. As DNA, the CDR3 is TGTGCCAGCAGCTCCGGACTAGCGGCCTATCTATGGCAGTACTTC. The rearrangement joins TRBV11-2 to TRBJ2-7, with 10 nucleotides matching TRBD2. The trim removed 4 bases at V and 9 bases at J, leaving 12 bases unmatched. This CDR3 is built from 15 residues. The V gene's germline CDR1 is SGHAT and CDR2 FQNNGV.

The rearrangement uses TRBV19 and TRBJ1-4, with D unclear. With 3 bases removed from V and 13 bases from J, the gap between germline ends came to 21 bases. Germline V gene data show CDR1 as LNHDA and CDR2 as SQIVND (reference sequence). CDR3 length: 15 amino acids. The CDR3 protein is CASSMEQTQRRGLFF. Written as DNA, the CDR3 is TGTGCCAGTAGTATGGAACAGACCCAGAGAAGAGGACTGTTTTTT.

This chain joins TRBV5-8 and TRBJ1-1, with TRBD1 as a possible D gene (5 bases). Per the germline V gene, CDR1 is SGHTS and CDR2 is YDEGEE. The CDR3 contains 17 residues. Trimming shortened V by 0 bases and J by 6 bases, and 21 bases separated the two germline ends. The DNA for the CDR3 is TGTGCCAGCAGCTTGGCCACTGGGGGTTGGAGCGGCCCTGAAGCTTTCTTT. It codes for CASSLATGGWSGPEAFF.

CDR3 region: CASRGGFFDEQFF. The CDR3 DNA follows: TGTGCCAGCAGGGGGGGTTTTTTCGATGAGCAGTTCTTC. V gene TRBV28 combines with J gene TRBJ2-1, with D maybe TRBD2 (6 bases). V lost 6 bases and J 8 bases, leaving 14 bases between the germline ends. Germline-derived CDR1 and CDR2 are MDHEN and SYDVKM. The CDR3 is made up of 13 amino acids.

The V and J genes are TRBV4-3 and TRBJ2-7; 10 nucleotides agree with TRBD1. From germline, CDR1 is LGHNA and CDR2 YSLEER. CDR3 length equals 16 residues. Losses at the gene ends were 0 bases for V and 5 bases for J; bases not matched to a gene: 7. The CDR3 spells CASSQDRTGGKNEQYF. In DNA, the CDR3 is TGCGCCAGCAGCCAAGATAGGACAGGGGGTAAAAACGAGCAGTACTTC.

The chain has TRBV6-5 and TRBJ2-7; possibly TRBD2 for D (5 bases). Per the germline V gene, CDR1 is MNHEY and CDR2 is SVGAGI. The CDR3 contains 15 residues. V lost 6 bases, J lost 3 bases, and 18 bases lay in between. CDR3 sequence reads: CASSLDSGQHYEQYF. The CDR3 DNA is TGTGCCAGCAGCCTGGACTCCGGGCAGCACTACGAGCAGTACTTC.

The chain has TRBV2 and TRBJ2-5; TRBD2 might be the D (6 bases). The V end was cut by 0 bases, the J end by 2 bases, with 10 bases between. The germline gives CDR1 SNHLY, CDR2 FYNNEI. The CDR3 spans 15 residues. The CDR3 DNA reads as TGTGCCAGCAGTGAAGCGACGCGGGGACAAGAGACCCAGTACTTC. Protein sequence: CASSEATRGQETQYF.

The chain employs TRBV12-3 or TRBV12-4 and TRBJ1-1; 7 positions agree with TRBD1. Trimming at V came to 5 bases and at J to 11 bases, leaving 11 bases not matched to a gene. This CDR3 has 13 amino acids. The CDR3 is CASSPQGLPRAFF. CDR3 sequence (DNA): TGTGCCAGCAGTCCACAGGGGCTGCCCAGGGCTTTCTTT.

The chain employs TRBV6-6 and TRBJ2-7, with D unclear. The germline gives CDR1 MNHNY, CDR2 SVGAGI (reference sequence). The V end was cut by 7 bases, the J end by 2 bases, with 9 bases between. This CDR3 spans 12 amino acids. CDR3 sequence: CASKENAYEQYF. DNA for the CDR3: TGTGCCAGCAAGGAGAATGCCTACGAGCAGTACTTC.

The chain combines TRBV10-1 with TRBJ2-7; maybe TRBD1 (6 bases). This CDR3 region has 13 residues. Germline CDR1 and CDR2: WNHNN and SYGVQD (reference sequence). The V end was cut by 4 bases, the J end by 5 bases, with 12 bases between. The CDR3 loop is CASSGQVRDEQYF. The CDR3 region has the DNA TGCGCCAGCAGTGGACAGGTTCGGGACGAGCAGTACTTC.

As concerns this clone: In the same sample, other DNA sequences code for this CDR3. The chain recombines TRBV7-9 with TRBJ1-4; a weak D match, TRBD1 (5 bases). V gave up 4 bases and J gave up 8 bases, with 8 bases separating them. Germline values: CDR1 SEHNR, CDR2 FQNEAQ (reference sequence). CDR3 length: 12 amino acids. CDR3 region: CASSSGPEKLFF. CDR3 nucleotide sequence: TGTGCCAGCAGCTCGGGACCCGAAAAACTGTTTTTT.

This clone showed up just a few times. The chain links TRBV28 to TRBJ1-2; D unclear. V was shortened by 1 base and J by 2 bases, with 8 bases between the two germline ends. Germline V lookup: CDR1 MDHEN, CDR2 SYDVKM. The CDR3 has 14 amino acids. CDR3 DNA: TGTGCCAGCAGTTTATATGGGCAGAACTATGGCTACACCTTC. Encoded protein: CASSLYGQNYGYTF.

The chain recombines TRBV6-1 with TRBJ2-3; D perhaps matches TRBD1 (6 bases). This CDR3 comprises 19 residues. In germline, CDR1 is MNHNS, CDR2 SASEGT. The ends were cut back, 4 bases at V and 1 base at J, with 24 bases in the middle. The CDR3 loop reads CASSAAQGSDNLGTDTQYF. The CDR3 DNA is TGTGCCAGCAGTGCCGCACAGGGATCCGATAACCTTGGCACAGATACGCAGTATTTT.

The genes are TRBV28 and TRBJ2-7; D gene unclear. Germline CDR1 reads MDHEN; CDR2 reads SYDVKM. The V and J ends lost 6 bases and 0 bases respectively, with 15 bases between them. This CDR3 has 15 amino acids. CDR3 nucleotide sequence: TGTGCCAGCAGCGAAGCCTGGGTTACCTCCTACGAGCAGTACTTC. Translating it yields CASSEAWVTSYEQYF.

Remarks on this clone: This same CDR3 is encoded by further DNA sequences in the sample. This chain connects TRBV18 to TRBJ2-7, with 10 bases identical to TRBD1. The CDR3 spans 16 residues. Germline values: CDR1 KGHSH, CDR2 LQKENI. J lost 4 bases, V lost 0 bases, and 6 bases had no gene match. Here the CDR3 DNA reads TGTGCCAGCTCACCACCCGGGACAGGGGTTCTTTACGAGCAGTACTTC. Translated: CASSPPGTGVLYEQYF.

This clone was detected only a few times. The DNA for the CDR3 is TGCGCCAGCAGGCCCTCACTGGAGGGGGAGCTGTTTTTT. This sequence encodes CASRPSLEGELFF. The chain recombines TRBV10-1 with TRBJ2-2; the D is unclear. The germline gives CDR1 WNHNN, CDR2 SYGVQD (reference sequence). Trimming shortened V by 6 bases and J by 8 bases, and 13 bases separated the two germline ends. The CDR3 consists of 13 residues.

The CDR3 nucleotides read TGTGCCAGCAGTTTTCGAGTAGAGCAGTTCTTC. Translating it yields CASSFRVEQFF. The chain uses TRBV12-3 or TRBV12-4 and TRBJ2-1; D remains ambiguous. Deletions cut 3 bases from V and 10 bases from J, with 7 bases between. The CDR3 is made up of 11 amino acids.

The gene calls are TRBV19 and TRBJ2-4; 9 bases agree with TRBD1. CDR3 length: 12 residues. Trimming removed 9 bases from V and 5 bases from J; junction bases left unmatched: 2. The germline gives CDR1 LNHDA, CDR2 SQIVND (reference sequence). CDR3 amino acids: CASGQGQNIQYF. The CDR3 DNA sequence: TGTGCCAGCGGACAGGGGCAAAACATTCAGTACTTC.

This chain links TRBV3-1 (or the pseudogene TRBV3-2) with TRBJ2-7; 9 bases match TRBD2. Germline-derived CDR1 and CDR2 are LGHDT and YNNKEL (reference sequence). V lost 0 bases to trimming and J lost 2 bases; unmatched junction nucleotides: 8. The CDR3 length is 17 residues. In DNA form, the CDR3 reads TGTGCCAGCAGCCAAGATCGAAGCGGGAGGAGGACCTACGAGCAGTACTTC. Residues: CASSQDRSGRRTYEQYF.

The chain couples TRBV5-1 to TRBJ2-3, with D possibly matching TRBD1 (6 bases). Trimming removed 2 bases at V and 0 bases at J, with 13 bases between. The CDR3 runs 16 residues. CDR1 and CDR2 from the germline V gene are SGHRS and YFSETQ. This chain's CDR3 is CASSFQQGESTDTQYF. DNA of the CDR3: TGCGCCAGCAGCTTCCAACAGGGAGAAAGCACAGATACGCAGTATTTT.

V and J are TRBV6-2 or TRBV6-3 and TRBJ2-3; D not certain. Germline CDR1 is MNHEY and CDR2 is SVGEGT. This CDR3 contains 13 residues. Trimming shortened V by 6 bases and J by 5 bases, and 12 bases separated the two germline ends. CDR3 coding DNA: TGTGCCAGCAGCCTCCTAAGGGAAGATACGCAGTATTTT. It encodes CASSLLREDTQYF.

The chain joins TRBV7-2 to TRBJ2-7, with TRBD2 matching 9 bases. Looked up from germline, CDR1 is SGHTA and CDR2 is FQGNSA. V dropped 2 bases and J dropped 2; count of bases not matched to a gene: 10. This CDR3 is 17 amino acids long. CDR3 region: CASSLPKRGATPYEQYF. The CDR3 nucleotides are TGTGCCAGCAGCTTACCTAAGCGGGGGGCCACCCCCTACGAGCAGTACTTC. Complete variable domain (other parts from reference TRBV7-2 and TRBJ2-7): GAGVSQSPSNKVTEKGKDVELRCDPISGHTALYWYRQSLGQGLEFLIYFQGNSAPDKSGLPSDRFSAERTGGSVSTLTIQRTQQEDSAVYLCASSLPKRGATPYEQYFGPGTRLTVT.

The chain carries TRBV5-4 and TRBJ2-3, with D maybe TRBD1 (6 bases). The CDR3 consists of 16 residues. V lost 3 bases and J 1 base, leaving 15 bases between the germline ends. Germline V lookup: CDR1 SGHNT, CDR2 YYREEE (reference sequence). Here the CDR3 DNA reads TGTGCCAGCAGCTCCTGGGGACAAGGGGGCACAGATACGCAGTATTTT. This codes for CASSSWGQGGTDTQYF. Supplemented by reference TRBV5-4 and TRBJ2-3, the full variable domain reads ETGVTQSPTHLIKTRGQQVTLRCSSQSGHNTVSWYQQALGQGPQFIFQYYREEENGRGNFPPRFSGLQFPNYSSELNVNALELDDSALYLCASSSWGQGGTDTQYFGPGTRLTVL.

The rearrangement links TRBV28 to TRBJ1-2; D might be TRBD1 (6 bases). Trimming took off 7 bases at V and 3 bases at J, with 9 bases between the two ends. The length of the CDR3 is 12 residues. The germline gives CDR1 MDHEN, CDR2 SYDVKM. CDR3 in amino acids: CASNSGDYGYTF. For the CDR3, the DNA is TGTGCCAGCAACTCAGGGGACTATGGCTACACCTTC.

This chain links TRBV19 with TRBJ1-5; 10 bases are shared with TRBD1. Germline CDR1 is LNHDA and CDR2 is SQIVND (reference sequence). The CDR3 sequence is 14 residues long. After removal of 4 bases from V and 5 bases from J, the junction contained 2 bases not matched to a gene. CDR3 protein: CASSTTGGYQPQHF. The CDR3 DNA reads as TGTGCCAGTAGTACGACAGGGGGCTATCAGCCCCAGCATTTT.

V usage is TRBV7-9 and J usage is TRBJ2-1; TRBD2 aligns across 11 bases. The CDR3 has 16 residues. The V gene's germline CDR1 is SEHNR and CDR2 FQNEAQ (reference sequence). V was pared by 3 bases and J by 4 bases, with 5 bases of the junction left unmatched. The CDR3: CASSFAGTSGYNEQFF. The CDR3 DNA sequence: TGTGCCAGCAGCTTCGCGGGGACTAGCGGATACAATGAGCAGTTCTTC.

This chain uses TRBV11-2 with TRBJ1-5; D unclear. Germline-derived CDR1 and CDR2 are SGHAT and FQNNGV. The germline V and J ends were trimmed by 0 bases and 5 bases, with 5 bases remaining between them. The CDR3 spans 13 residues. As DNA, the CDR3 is TGTGCCAGCAGCTTAGATCTGTATCAGCCCCAGCATTTT. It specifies CASSLDLYQPQHF.

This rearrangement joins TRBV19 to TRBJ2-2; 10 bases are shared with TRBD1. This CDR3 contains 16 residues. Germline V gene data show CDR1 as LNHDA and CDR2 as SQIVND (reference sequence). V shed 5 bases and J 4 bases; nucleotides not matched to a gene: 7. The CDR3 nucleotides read TGTGCCAGTAGTGATAGAGGGACAGGGGCCACCGGGGAGCTGTTTTTT. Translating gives CASSDRGTGATGELFF.

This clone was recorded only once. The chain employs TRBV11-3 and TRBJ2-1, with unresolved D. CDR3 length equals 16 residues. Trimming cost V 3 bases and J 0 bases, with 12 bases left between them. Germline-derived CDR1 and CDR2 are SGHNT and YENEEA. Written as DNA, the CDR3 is TGTGCCAGCAGCTTTGGCGGATTGACCTCCTACAATGAGCAGTTCTTC. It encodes CASSFGGLTSYNEQFF.

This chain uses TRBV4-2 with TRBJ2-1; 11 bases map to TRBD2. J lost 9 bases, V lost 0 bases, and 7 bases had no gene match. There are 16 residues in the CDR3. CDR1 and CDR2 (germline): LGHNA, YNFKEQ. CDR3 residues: CASSQDLSGGAGEQFF. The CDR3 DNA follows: TGTGCCAGCAGCCAAGATCTTAGCGGGGGGGCTGGTGAGCAGTTCTTC.